One sample yielded the 27 T cell receptor beta chains listed below, sequenced in a study of blood T cell repertoires in COVID-19. Produced via immunoSEQ multiplex PCR; TCRdb's table is partial and in-frame only. The profile covers more than 150,000 clones, with roughly 76% appearing a single time and around 10% taken by the ten largest. The sequenced sample consisted of peripheral blood. All receptors derive from a woman aged 80 or over with COVID-19, enrolled during active disease.

This clone was seen only once. The V gene is TRBV5-1, the J gene TRBJ1-1; 9 bases line up with TRBD1. Germline values: CDR1 SGHRS, CDR2 YFSETQ. This CDR3 has 15 residues. Unmatched junction bases numbered 8, after V lost 4 bases and J lost 4 bases. CDR3 amino acids: CASSLQGAGGTEAFF. The DNA for the CDR3 is TGCGCCAGCAGCCTACAGGGGGCTGGAGGCACTGAAGCTTTCTTT.

This clone was detected a few times. The chain recombines TRBV4-1 with TRBJ1-2; 7 nucleotides agree with TRBD1. Unmatched junction bases numbered 6, after V lost 1 base and J lost 4 bases. The CDR3 is 15 amino acids. CDR1 MGHRA and CDR2 YSYEKL come from the germline V gene. Written as DNA, the CDR3 is TGCGCCAGCAGCCAAGGACAGGGCAATCCCTATGGCTACACCTTC. It codes for CASSQGQGNPYGYTF.

This clone was observed once. J is TRBJ2-3 and V is TRBV27, with 10 bases matching TRBD2. With 2 bases clipped from V and 4 bases from J, the junction kept 6 bases outside the gene matches. The CDR3 runs 16 residues. Germline V gene data show CDR1 as MNHEY and CDR2 as SMNVEV (reference sequence). The CDR3 reads CASSLLAGDWPDTQYF. For the CDR3, the DNA is TGTGCCAGCAGTTTACTAGCGGGGGACTGGCCAGATACGCAGTATTTT.

This rearrangement joins TRBV4-1 to TRBJ1-1, with D maybe TRBD1 (5 bases). The CDR3 has 13 amino acids. Trimming pared 2 bases from V and 5 bases from J, leaving 9 bases between. Germline V gene lookup returns CDR1 MGHRA and CDR2 YSYEKL. CDR3: CASSQSEGTEAFF. CDR3 nucleotides: TGCGCCAGCAGCCAATCGGAGGGGACTGAAGCTTTCTTT.

This chain connects TRBV25-1 to TRBJ1-6; D ambiguous. The germline V and J ends were trimmed by 11 bases and 3 bases, with 14 bases remaining between them. Germline values: CDR1 MGHDK, CDR2 SYGVNS. This CDR3 has 14 residues. As DNA, the CDR3 is TGTGCCGCAGGACGGGGATACTATAATTCACCCCTCCACTTT. This gives the protein CAAGRGYYNSPLHF.

This clone has a handful of counts. Other nucleotide sequences in the sample specify the same CDR3. The V call is TRBV5-1, the J call TRBJ1-1; D ambiguous. Germline values: CDR1 SGHRS, CDR2 YFSETQ. The CDR3 extends over 13 amino acids. V was clipped by 2 bases and J by 1 base, with 6 bases between them. The CDR3 nucleotides read TGCGCCAGCAGCTTTACATCGAACACTGAAGCTTTCTTT. Amino acids: CASSFTSNTEAFF.

This clone was counted between two and nine times. The chain recombines TRBV11-2 with TRBJ2-2; D uncertain. Germline V gene sequence: CDR1 SGHAT, CDR2 FQNNGV. Trimming cost V 1 base and J 6 bases, with 6 bases left between them. This CDR3 is 13 amino acids long. The CDR3 DNA reads as TGTGCCAGCAGCTTAGCCGGTGCCGGGGAGCTGTTTTTT. Its translation: CASSLAGAGELFF. Full variable domain (outside the CDR3, taken from reference TRBV11-2 and TRBJ2-2): EAGVAQSPRYKIIEKRQSVAFWCNPISGHATLYWYQQILGQGPKLLIQFQNNGVVDDSQLPKDRFSAERLKGVDSTLKIQPAKLEDSAVYLCASSLAGAGELFFGEGSRLTVL.

This clone was seen only a few times. The chain combines TRBV20-1 with TRBJ1-1; D gene unclear. Trimming took 4 bases from V and 1 from J, leaving 4 bases between them. Germline loops: CDR1 DFQATT, CDR2 SNEGSKA (reference sequence). The CDR3 runs 11 residues. The CDR3 is CSATRNTEAFF. The CDR3 bases are TGCAGTGCTACTCGGAACACTGAAGCTTTCTTT.

This chain links TRBV3-1 (or the pseudogene TRBV3-2) with TRBJ1-6; TRBD1 agrees at 11 bases. Germline trimming cut 3 bases from V and 9 bases from J; bases unmatched to any gene: 4. CDR1 and CDR2 (germline): LGHDT, YNNKEL (reference sequence). The CDR3 is made up of 15 amino acids. CDR3 loop: CASSQGQGVGSPLHF. CDR3 in DNA: TGTGCCAGCAGCCAGGGACAGGGGGTGGGTTCACCCCTCCACTTT.

The gene calls are TRBV12-3 or TRBV12-4 and TRBJ2-3; TRBD1 is a possible D gene (6 bases). Trimming shortened V by 3 bases and J by 5 bases, and 9 bases separated the two germline ends. The CDR3 extends over 13 amino acids. The CDR3 loop reads CASSFRDKDTQYF. For the CDR3, the DNA is TGTGCCAGCAGTTTCAGGGACAAAGATACGCAGTATTTT.

The count of this clone is one. The V call is TRBV4-3, the J call TRBJ1-2; D might be TRBD1 (5 bases). Per germline, CDR1 LGHNA and CDR2 YSLEER. Trimming stripped 4 bases from V and 4 bases from J, with 16 bases between. The CDR3 has 15 residues. The CDR3 region has the DNA TGCGCCAGCAGCCCCCAGGTCAGGGCTTCCTATGGCTACACCTTC. Protein: CASSPQVRASYGYTF.

The rearrangement links TRBV19 to TRBJ2-5; 8 nucleotides agree with TRBD1. The CDR3 runs to 15 residues. V shed 5 bases and J 3 bases; nucleotides not matched to a gene: 8. From germline, CDR1 is LNHDA and CDR2 SQIVND (reference sequence). CDR3 amino acids: CASSPRTGLEETQYF. The CDR3 DNA follows: TGTGCCAGTAGTCCCCGGACAGGGCTGGAAGAGACCCAGTACTTC.

This chain links TRBV19 with TRBJ1-2, with D uncertain. Germline loops: CDR1 LNHDA, CDR2 SQIVND (reference sequence). This CDR3 is built from 13 residues. Trimming left V 1 base short and J 8 bases short, with 11 bases between. The chain's CDR3 is CASSIVPVGGYTF. The CDR3 region has the DNA TGTGCCAGTAGTATAGTTCCGGTGGGCGGCTACACCTTC.

This sequence joins TRBV7-2 and TRBJ2-4, with 14 bases identical to TRBD2. Per the germline V gene, CDR1 is SGHTA and CDR2 is FQGNSA. Unmatched junction bases numbered 0, after V lost 1 base and J lost 4 bases. The CDR3 consists of 16 residues. The CDR3 region is CASSLGTSGRKNIQYF. The CDR3 nucleotides read TGTGCCAGCAGCTTAGGGACTAGCGGGAGGAAAAACATTCAGTACTTC.

V is TRBV3-1 (or the pseudogene TRBV3-2) and J is TRBJ2-5; 8 bases are shared with TRBD2. From germline, CDR1 is LGHDT and CDR2 YNNKEL (reference sequence). The V and J ends lost 5 bases and 5 bases, in that order; junction bases with no gene match: 13. The CDR3 has 16 amino acids. The CDR3 bases are TGTGCCAGCAGCTCCCCCCCGACTAGCGCCCGGGAGACCCAGTACTTC. Its protein is CASSSPPTSARETQYF.

In its sample, this clone was seen many times. Here the CDR3 DNA reads TGTGCCAGCAGGCAGGGGGGTTCGGGAAGGGAGCAGTTCTTC. Its translation: CASRQGGSGREQFF. The genes are TRBV2 and TRBJ2-1; TRBD1 is a possible D gene (7 bases). The CDR3 is made up of 14 amino acids. CDR1 is SNHLY and CDR2 is FYNNEI in the germline V gene. Deletions cut 6 bases from V and 10 bases from J, with 19 bases between. Drawing the rest from reference TRBV2 and TRBJ2-1, the complete variable domain is EPEVTQTPSHQVTQMGQEVILRCVPISNHLYFYWYRQILGQKVEFLVSFYNNEISEKSEIFDDQFSVERPDGSNFTLKIRSTKLEDSAMYFCASRQGGSGREQFFGPGTRLTVL.

CDR3 in amino acids: CASNAGGDYGYTF. The CDR3 DNA reads TGTGCCAGTAACGCGGGGGGGGACTATGGCTACACCTTC. The V gene is TRBV28, the J gene TRBJ1-2; weak D call: TRBD1 (5 bases). Trimming shortened V by 9 bases and J by 3 bases, and 14 bases separated the two germline ends. This CDR3 region has 13 residues. Germline CDR1 reads MDHEN; CDR2 reads SYDVKM.

The chain is built from TRBV5-5 and TRBJ1-2, with 8 bases aligning to TRBD1. The ends lost 6 bases at V and 4 bases at J; junction bases unmatched: 5. The CDR3 is 13 residues long. The germline CDR1 and CDR2 sequences are SGHKS and YYEKEE (reference sequence). The CDR3 nucleotides are TGTGCCAGCACGGAGGACAGGGCCTATGGCTACACCTTC. It is translated as CASTEDRAYGYTF.

The CDR3 bases are TGTGCCTGGAGTCACTTCACAGGGGACAAAAACTATGGCTACACCTTC. Encoded protein: CAWSHFTGDKNYGYTF. J is TRBJ1-2 and V is TRBV30, with TRBD1 matching over 7 bases. CDR3 length: 16 amino acids. Germline V gene lookup returns CDR1 GTSNPN and CDR2 SVGIG (reference sequence). The junction had 11 bases not matched to a gene; V was cut back by 2 bases and J by 2 bases.

This chain joins TRBV7-9 and TRBJ1-2, with D tentatively TRBD1 (5 bases). The germline V and J ends were trimmed by 2 bases and 6 bases, with 13 bases remaining between them. The CDR3 sequence is 14 residues long. Germline V lookup: CDR1 SEHNR, CDR2 FQNEAQ (reference sequence). CDR3 loop: CASSLPSTVDGYTF. Written as DNA, the CDR3 is TGTGCCAGCAGCTTACCTTCGACAGTCGATGGCTACACCTTC.

The chain employs TRBV5-1 and TRBJ2-7; TRBD2 agrees at 11 bases. V trimming: 4 bases; J trimming: 2 bases; junction bases outside the gene matches: 2. Germline V gene data show CDR1 as SGHRS and CDR2 as YFSETQ. The CDR3 has 14 amino acids. The CDR3: CASSQTSGAYEQYF. As DNA, the CDR3 is TGCGCCAGCAGCCAGACTAGCGGGGCCTACGAGCAGTACTTC.

The chain couples TRBV5-1 to TRBJ2-5, with 9 nucleotides matching TRBD1. V gave up 1 base and J gave up 1 base; unmatched junction bases: 2. Looked up from germline, CDR1 is SGHRS and CDR2 is YFSETQ. The CDR3 contains 15 residues. CDR3 in amino acids: CASSLMTGGQETQYF. CDR3 nucleotides: TGCGCCAGCAGCTTGATGACAGGGGGCCAAGAGACCCAGTACTTC.

V usage is TRBV27 and J usage is TRBJ2-5; D call uncertain. The CDR3 covers 13 residues. Trimming removed 4 bases at V and 4 bases at J, with 10 bases between. Germline CDR1 reads MNHEY; CDR2 reads SMNVEV (reference sequence). CDR3 nucleotide sequence: TGTGCCAGCAGTTGGATGACGGGAGAGACCCAGTACTTC. Protein sequence: CASSWMTGETQYF.

The CDR3 protein is CAAARLGQGAYEQYF. DNA of the CDR3: TGTGCCGCAGCAAGGTTGGGACAGGGGGCCTACGAGCAGTACTTC. The chain recombines TRBV6-5 with TRBJ2-7; 11 bases are shared with TRBD1. Trimming removed 11 bases from V and 2 bases from J; junction bases left unmatched: 11. The CDR3 consists of 15 residues. Germline-derived CDR1 and CDR2 are MNHEY and SVGAGI.

The chain links TRBV2 to TRBJ2-1; TRBD2 matches at 9 bases. This CDR3 region has 14 residues. The V segment lost 5 bases and the J segment 10 bases; nucleotides outside the gene matches: 9. Germline CDR1 is SNHLY and CDR2 is FYNNEI. The DNA for the CDR3 is TGTGCCAGCAGTAAATTAGCGGGAGTCGGGGAGCAGTTCTTC. Amino acids: CASSKLAGVGEQFF.

This chain connects TRBV27 to TRBJ2-3; TRBD2 aligns across 8 bases. The CDR3 has 13 amino acids. Trimming took 4 bases from V and 10 from J; bases not matched to a gene: 7. Per the germline V gene, CDR1 is MNHEY and CDR2 is SMNVEV (reference sequence). CDR3 in DNA: TGTGCCAGCAGTTACCGGGAGGGGGGTTCGCAGTATTTT. It specifies CASSYREGGSQYF.

In its sample, this clone was seen many times. This sequence joins TRBV6-1 and TRBJ1-5, with a tentative D call TRBD1 (5 bases). The CDR3 extends over 16 amino acids. Per the germline V gene, CDR1 is MNHNS and CDR2 is SASEGT. V was trimmed by 3 bases and J by 6 bases, leaving 18 bases between them. The CDR3 nucleotides read TGTGCCAGCAGTGACCTCCGGGGGGGTTTCAGTCAGCCCCAGCATTTT. Its protein product is CASSDLRGGFSQPQHF.